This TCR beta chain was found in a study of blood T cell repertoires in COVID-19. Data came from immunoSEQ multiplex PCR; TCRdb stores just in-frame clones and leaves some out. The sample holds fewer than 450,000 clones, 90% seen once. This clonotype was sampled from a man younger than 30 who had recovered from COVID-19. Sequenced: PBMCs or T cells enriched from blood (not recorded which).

DNA of the CDR3: TGTGCCAGCAGCAAAAGGGGCAGAAGGTGCTATGGCTACACCTTC. Residues: CASSKRGRRCYGYTF. The genes are TRBV21-1 and TRBJ1-2; TRBD1, the table's D call, was not compared with the DNA. TRBV21-1 has pseudogene status. The CDR3 is 15 amino acids.